This T cell receptor (beta chain) was identified during a study of blood T cell repertoires in COVID-19. Study-wide background: Samples came from the United States, Italy and Spain, spanning acute and convalescent COVID-19. Nucleic acid was either cDNA or gDNA, and it came from T cells, B-cell-depleted T cells, or PBMCs.

The CDR3 has 15 residues. V lost 5 bases and J 1 base, leaving 14 bases between the germline ends. The germline gives CDR1 SGHAT, CDR2 FQNNGV. Assay used: immunoSEQ multiplex PCR; TCRdb lists only in-frame clones, some missing. The table has approximately 230,000 clones, around 89% seen once. Seattle's enrolled individuals joined amid active infection and were then monitored longitudinally. The sequence was obtained from a woman aged 30 to 39 with COVID-19, enrolled during active disease. Specimen: peripheral blood. V gene TRBV11-2 combines with J gene TRBJ2-5, with D tentatively TRBD1 (6 bases). CDR3 in DNA: TGTGCCAGCAGCCAGGGACATTCGGGCCAAGAGACCCAGTACTTC. Its translation: CASSQGHSGQETQYF.